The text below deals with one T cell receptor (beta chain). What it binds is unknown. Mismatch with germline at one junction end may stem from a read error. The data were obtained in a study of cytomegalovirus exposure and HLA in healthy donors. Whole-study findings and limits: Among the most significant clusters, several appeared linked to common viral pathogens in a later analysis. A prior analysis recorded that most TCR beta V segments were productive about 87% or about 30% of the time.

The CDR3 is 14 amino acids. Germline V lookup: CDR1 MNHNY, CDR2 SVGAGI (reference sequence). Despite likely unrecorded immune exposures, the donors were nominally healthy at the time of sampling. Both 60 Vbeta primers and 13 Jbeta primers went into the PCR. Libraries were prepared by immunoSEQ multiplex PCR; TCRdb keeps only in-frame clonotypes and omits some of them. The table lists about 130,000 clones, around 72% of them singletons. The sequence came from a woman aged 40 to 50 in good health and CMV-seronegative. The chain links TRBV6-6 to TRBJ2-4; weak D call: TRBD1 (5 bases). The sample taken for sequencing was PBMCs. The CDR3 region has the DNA TGTGCCAGCAGTTTGGAGACAGCCAAAAACAGTCAGTACTTC. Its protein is CASSLETAKNSQYF.